The rows below give T cell receptor beta chains drawn from one sample of a study of cytomegalovirus exposure and HLA in healthy donors. Sequencing used immunoSEQ multiplex PCR; TCRdb keeps in-frame clones, though not all of them. In the table there are roughly 200,000 clones, roughly 68% of which are singletons. Sequenced material: PBMCs. These receptors all come from a man aged 35-49 years in good health and CMV-seropositive. Both conserved end residues are part of each CDR3. Each record gives: D gene, clone size, J gene, V gene, CDR3 protein, CDR3 DNA. The D gene is left open where the match is weak. The size entry is marked missing in some rows and otherwise reads once, few, many or a size class.

d_gene: -; abundance: -; j_gene: TRBJ1-3; v_gene: TRBV7-3; CDR3aa: CASSLSPGSGNTIYF; CDR3nt: TGTGCCAGCAGCTTATCCCCAGGGTCTGGAAACACCATATATTTT
d_gene: -; abundance: -; j_gene: TRBJ2-7; v_gene: TRBV2; CDR3aa: CASIGDSSYEQYF; CDR3nt: TGTGCCAGCATAGGAGACAGCTCCTACGAGCAGTACTTC
d_gene: TRBD2; abundance: -; j_gene: TRBJ2-7; v_gene: TRBV19; CDR3aa: CASSVTSGGAYEQYF; CDR3nt: TGTGCCAGTAGTGTGACTAGCGGGGGGGCTTACGAGCAGTACTTC
d_gene: -; abundance: -; j_gene: TRBJ1-3; v_gene: TRBV28; CDR3aa: CASSFREGRNTIYF; CDR3nt: TGTGCCAGCAGTTTCAGGGAGGGTAGAAACACCATATATTTT
d_gene: -; abundance: -; j_gene: TRBJ1-2; v_gene: TRBV2; CDR3aa: CASRQAGREANYGYTF; CDR3nt: TGTGCCAGCAGGCAAGCGGGACGGGAAGCTAACTATGGCTACACCTTC
d_gene: TRBD1; abundance: -; j_gene: TRBJ1-2; v_gene: TRBV5-5; CDR3aa: CASSQTGDNYGYTF; CDR3nt: TGTGCCAGCAGTCAGACAGGGGACAACTATGGCTACACCTTC
d_gene: -; abundance: -; j_gene: TRBJ2-2; v_gene: TRBV4-1; CDR3aa: CASSQVTGRTGELFF; CDR3nt: TGCGCCAGCAGCCAAGTAACTGGGAGAACCGGGGAGCTGTTTTTT
d_gene: -; abundance: -; j_gene: TRBJ1-2; v_gene: TRBV5-5; CDR3aa: CASSWSEGDYGYTF; CDR3nt: TGTGCCAGCAGCTGGTCAGAGGGGGACTATGGCTACACCTTC
d_gene: -; abundance: few; j_gene: TRBJ1-2; v_gene: TRBV14; CDR3aa: CASSRTVSNYGYTF; CDR3nt: TGTGCCAGCAGCCGGACAGTTTCTAACTATGGCTACACCTTC
d_gene: TRBD1; abundance: -; j_gene: TRBJ2-1; v_gene: TRBV6-5; CDR3aa: CASSYSGQGVTFF; CDR3nt: TGTGCCAGCAGTTACTCCGGACAGGGGGTGACGTTCTTC
d_gene: -; abundance: -; j_gene: TRBJ2-5; v_gene: TRBV9; CDR3aa: CASSIIPGGSQETQYF; CDR3nt: TGTGCCAGCAGCATAATCCCGGGGGGCTCCCAAGAGACCCAGTACTTC
d_gene: TRBD1; abundance: few; j_gene: TRBJ1-6; v_gene: TRBV4-2; CDR3aa: CASSQTVTGPTRNSPLHF; CDR3nt: TGTGCCAGCAGCCAAACCGTGACAGGGCCTACTAGGAATTCACCCCTCCACTTT
d_gene: TRBD2; abundance: -; j_gene: TRBJ2-5; v_gene: TRBV7-9; CDR3aa: CASSQGAGVQETQYF; CDR3nt: TGTGCCAGCAGCCAAGGGGCGGGGGTACAAGAGACCCAGTACTTC
d_gene: TRBD1; abundance: -; j_gene: TRBJ2-2; v_gene: TRBV6-5; CDR3aa: CASNGQGETGELFF; CDR3nt: TGTGCCAGCAACGGACAGGGAGAAACCGGGGAGCTGTTTTTT
d_gene: TRBD1; abundance: -; j_gene: TRBJ2-7; v_gene: TRBV5-6; CDR3aa: CLSFYMGQGSLHEQYF; CDR3nt: TGTCTCAGCTTTTATATGGGACAGGGGAGCCTACACGAGCAGTACTTC
d_gene: TRBD2; abundance: -; j_gene: TRBJ2-2; v_gene: TRBV2; CDR3aa: CASSEERGGTGELFF; CDR3nt: TGTGCCAGCAGTGAAGAGCGGGGGGGCACCGGGGAGCTGTTTTTT
d_gene: -; abundance: -; j_gene: TRBJ2-5; v_gene: TRBV6-1; CDR3aa: CASSPGIAGETQYF; CDR3nt: TGTGCCAGCAGCCCGGGAATCGCGGGAGAGACCCAGTACTTC
d_gene: -; abundance: -; j_gene: TRBJ1-2; v_gene: TRBV6-4; CDR3aa: CASRDTGIGYGYTF; CDR3nt: TGTGCCAGCAGAGATACAGGGATAGGCTATGGCTACACCTTC
d_gene: TRBD2; abundance: few; j_gene: TRBJ2-3; v_gene: TRBV5-1; CDR3aa: CASSHSPSGGTDTQYF; CDR3nt: TGCGCCAGCAGCCACTCTCCTAGCGGGGGCACAGATACGCAGTATTTT
d_gene: TRBD1; abundance: -; j_gene: TRBJ2-5; v_gene: TRBV7-2; CDR3aa: CASSSDRGRETQYF; CDR3nt: TGTGCCAGCAGCTCGGACAGGGGGCGAGAGACCCAGTACTTC
d_gene: -; abundance: -; j_gene: TRBJ2-5; v_gene: TRBV10-3; CDR3aa: CAISVAGQETQYF; CDR3nt: TGTGCCATCTCGGTGGCGGGCCAAGAGACCCAGTACTTC
d_gene: -; abundance: -; j_gene: TRBJ1-2; v_gene: TRBV9; CDR3aa: CASSLAPGRGANYGYTF; CDR3nt: TGTGCCAGCAGCTTGGCCCCTGGCAGAGGAGCTAACTATGGCTACACCTTC
d_gene: -; abundance: once; j_gene: TRBJ1-4; v_gene: TRBV18; CDR3aa: CASSPSGEKLFF; CDR3nt: TGTGCCAGCTCACCTAGCGGAGAAAAACTGTTTTTT